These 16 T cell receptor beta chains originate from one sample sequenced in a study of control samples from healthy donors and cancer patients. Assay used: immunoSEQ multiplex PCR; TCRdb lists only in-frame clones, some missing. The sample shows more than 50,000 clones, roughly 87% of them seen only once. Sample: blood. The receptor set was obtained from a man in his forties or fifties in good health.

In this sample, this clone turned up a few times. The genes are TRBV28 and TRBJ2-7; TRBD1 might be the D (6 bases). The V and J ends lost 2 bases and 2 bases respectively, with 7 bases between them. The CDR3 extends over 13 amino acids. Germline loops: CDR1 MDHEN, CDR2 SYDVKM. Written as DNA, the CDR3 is TGTGCCAGCAGTTTAGGGGGCCCCTACGAGCAGTACTTC. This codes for CASSLGGPYEQYF.

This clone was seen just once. DNA for the CDR3: TGTGCCATCAGTGGAGCCTCTATTGGGGGGAATGAGCAGTTCTTC. Translating it yields CAISGASIGGNEQFF. V usage is TRBV10-3 and J usage is TRBJ2-1; D is perhaps TRBD2 (6 bases). CDR3 length: 15 amino acids. Germline V gene data show CDR1 as ENHRY and CDR2 as SYGVKD. The V end lost 4 bases, the J end lost 7 bases, and 17 bases lay between the germline ends.

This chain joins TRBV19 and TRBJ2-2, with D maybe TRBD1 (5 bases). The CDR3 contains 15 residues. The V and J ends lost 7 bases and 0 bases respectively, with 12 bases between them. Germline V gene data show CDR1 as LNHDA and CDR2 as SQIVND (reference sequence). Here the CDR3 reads CASTQGEPNTGELFF. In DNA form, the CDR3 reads TGTGCCAGTACCCAGGGTGAACCGAACACCGGGGAGCTGTTTTTT.

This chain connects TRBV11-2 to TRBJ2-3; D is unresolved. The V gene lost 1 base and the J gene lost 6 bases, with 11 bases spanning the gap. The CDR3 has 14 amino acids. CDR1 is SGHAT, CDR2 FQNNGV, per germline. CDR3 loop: CASSLGTTADTQYF. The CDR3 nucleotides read TGTGCCAGCAGCTTAGGTACTACGGCGGATACGCAGTATTTT.

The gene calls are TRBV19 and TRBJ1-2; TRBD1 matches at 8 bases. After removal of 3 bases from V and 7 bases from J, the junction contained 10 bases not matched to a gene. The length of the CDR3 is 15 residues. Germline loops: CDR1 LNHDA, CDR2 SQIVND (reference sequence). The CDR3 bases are TGTGCCAGTAGTATCCAACTGACAGGGGACCGTGGCTACACCTTC. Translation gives CASSIQLTGDRGYTF.

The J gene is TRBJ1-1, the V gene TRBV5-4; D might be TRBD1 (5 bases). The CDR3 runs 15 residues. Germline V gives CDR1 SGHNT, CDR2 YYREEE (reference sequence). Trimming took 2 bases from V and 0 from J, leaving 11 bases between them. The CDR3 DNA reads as TGTGCCAGCAGCTTCGGGACGTCTATGAACACTGAAGCTTTCTTT. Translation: CASSFGTSMNTEAFF.

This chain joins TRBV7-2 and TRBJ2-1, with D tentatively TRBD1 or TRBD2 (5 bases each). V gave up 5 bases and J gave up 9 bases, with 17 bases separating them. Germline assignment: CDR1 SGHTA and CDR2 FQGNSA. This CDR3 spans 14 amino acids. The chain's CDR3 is CASSDGILGGEQFF. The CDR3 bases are TGTGCCAGCAGCGACGGAATCCTTGGGGGTGAGCAGTTCTTC.

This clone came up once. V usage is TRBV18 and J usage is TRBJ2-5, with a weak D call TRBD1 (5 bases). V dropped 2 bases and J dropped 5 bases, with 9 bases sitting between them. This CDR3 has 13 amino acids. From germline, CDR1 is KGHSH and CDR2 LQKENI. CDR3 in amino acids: CASSPDSRETQYF. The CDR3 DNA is TGTGCCAGCTCACCAGACAGCAGGGAGACCCAGTACTTC. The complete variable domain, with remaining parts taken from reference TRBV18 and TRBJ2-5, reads NAGVMQNPRHLVRRRGQEARLRCSPMKGHSHVYWYRQLPEEGLKFMVYLQKENIIDESGMPKERFSAEFPKEGPSILRIQQVVRGDSAAYFCASSPDSRETQYFGPGTRLLVL.

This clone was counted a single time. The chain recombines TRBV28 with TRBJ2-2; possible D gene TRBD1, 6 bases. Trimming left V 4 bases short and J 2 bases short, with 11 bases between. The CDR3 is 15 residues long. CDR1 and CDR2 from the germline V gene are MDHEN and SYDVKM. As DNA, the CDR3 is TGTGCCAGCAGTTCACAGGGATTAAACACCGGGGAGCTGTTTTTT. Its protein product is CASSSQGLNTGELFF.

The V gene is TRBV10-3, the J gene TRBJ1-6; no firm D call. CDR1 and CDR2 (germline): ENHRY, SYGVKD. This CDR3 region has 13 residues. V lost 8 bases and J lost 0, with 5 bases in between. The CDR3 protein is CAICSSYNSPLHF. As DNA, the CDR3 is TGTGCCATCTGCAGCTCCTATAATTCACCCCTCCACTTT.

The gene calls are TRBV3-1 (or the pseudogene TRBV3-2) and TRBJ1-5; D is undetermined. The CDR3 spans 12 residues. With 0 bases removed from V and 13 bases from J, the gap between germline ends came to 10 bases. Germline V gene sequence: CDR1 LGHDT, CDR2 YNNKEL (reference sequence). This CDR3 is CASSQDHGPQHF. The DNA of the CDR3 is TGTGCCAGCAGCCAAGATCATGGGCCTCAGCATTTT.

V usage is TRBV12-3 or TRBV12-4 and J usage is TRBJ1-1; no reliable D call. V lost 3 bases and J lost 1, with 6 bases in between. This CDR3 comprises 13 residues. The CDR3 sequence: CASSFGGNTEAFF. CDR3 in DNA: TGTGCCAGCAGTTTCGGCGGGAACACTGAAGCTTTCTTT.

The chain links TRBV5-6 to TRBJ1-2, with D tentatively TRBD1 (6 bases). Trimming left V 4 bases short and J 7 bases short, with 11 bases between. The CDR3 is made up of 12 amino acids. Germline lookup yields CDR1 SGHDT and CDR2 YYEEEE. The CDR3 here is CASSPYRAGYTF. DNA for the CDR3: TGTGCCAGCAGCCCCTACAGGGCTGGCTACACCTTC.

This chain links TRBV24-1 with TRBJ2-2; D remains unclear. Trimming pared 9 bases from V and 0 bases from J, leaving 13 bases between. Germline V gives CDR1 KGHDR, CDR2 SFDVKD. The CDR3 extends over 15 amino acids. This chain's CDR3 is CATLIPTANTGELFF. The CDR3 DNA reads TGTGCCACCCTTATTCCCACCGCGAACACCGGGGAGCTGTTTTTT.

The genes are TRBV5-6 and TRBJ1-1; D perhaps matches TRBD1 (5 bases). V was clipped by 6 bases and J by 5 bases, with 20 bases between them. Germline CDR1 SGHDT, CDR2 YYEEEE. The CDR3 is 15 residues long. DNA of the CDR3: TGTGCCAGCACCCCCCTGGGGGGGAGAAGTACTGAAGCTTTCTTT. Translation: CASTPLGGRSTEAFF.

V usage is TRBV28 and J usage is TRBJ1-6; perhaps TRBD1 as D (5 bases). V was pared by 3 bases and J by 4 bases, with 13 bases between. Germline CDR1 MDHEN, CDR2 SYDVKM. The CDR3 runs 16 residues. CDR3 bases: TGTGCCAGCAGTTTGACGGAATGGGGGTATAATTCACCCCTCCACTTT. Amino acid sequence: CASSLTEWGYNSPLHF. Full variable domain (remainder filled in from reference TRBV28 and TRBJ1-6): DVKVTQSSRYLVKRTGEKVFLECVQDMDHENMFWYRQDPGLGLRLIYFSYDVKMKEKGDIPEGYSVSREKKERFSLILESASTNQTSMYLCASSLTEWGYNSPLHFGNGTRLTVT.